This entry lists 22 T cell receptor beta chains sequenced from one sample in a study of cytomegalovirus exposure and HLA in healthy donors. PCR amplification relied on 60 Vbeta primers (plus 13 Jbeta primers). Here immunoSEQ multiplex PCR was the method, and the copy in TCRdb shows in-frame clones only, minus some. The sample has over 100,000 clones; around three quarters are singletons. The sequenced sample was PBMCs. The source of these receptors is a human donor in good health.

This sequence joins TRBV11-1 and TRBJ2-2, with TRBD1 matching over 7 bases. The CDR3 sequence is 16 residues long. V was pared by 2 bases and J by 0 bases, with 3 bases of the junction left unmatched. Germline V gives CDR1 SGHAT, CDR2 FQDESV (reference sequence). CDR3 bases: TGTGCCAGCAGCTTAATCGACAGGGCGAACACCGGGGAGCTGTTTTTT. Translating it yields CASSLIDRANTGELFF.

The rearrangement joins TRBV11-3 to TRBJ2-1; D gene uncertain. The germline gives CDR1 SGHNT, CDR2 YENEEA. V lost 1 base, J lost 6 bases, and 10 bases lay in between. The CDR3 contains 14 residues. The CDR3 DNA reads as TGTGCCAGCAGCTTAGGACATTACCCCAATGAGCAGTTCTTC. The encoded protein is CASSLGHYPNEQFF.

The CDR3 sequence: CASSQEGLAGRTDTQYF. The CDR3 DNA reads as TGTGCCAGCAGTCAAGAGGGACTAGCGGGACGCACAGATACGCAGTATTTT. The rearrangement links TRBV6-1 to TRBJ2-3, with TRBD2 matching 13 bases. J lost 1 base, V lost 5 bases, and 6 bases had no gene match. This CDR3 has 17 amino acids. CDR1 MNHNS and CDR2 SASEGT come from the germline V gene.

This chain's CDR3 is CASGPRDRGNYGYTF. CDR3 bases: TGTGCCAGTGGGCCCCGGGACAGGGGTAACTATGGCTACACCTTC. This sequence joins TRBV19 and TRBJ1-2, with TRBD1 matching over 10 bases. With V trimmed by 8 bases and J by 1 base, 7 bases remained unmatched. The CDR3 covers 15 residues. The germline V gene has CDR1 LNHDA and CDR2 SQIVND (reference sequence).

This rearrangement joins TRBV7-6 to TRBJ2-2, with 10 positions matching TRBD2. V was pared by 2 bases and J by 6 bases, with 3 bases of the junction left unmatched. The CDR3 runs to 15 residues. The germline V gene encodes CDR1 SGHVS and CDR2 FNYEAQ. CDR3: CASSLLAGAAGELFF. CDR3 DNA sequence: TGTGCCAGCAGCTTACTAGCGGGAGCGGCCGGGGAGCTGTTTTTT.

The CDR3 protein is CASISRGQGSGANVLTF. Here the CDR3 DNA reads TGTGCCAGCATTAGTCGGGGACAGGGCTCTGGGGCCAACGTCCTGACTTTC. The chain carries TRBV28 and TRBJ2-6; 9 bases are shared with TRBD1. With 7 bases clipped from V and 0 bases from J, the junction kept 7 bases outside the gene matches. Germline values: CDR1 MDHEN, CDR2 SYDVKM. This CDR3 has 17 residues. The complete variable domain, with remaining parts taken from reference TRBV28 and TRBJ2-6, reads DVKVTQSSRYLVKRTGEKVFLECVQDMDHENMFWYRQDPGLGLRLIYFSYDVKMKEKGDIPEGYSVSREKKERFSLILESASTNQTSMYLCASISRGQGSGANVLTFGAGSRLTVL.

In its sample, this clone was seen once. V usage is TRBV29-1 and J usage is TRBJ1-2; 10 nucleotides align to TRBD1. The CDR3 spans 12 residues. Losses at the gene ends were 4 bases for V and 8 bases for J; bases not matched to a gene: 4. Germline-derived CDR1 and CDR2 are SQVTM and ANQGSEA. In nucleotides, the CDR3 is TGCAGCGTTGGACAGGGGGCGGTAGGCTACACCTTC. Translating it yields CSVGQGAVGYTF.

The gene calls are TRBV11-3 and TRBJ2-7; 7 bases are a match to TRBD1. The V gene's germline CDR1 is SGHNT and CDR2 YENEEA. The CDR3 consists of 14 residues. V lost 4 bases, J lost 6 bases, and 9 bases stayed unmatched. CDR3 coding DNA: TGTGCCAGCAGCTCAGGGGTACAGGGGTCCGAGCAGTACTTC. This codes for CASSSGVQGSEQYF. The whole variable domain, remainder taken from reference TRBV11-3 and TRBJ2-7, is EAGVVQSPRYKIIEKKQPVAFWCNPISGHNTLYWYLQNLGQGPELLIRYENEEAVDDSQLPKDRFSAERLKGVDSTLKIQPAELGDSAVYLCASSSGVQGSEQYFGPGTRLTVT.

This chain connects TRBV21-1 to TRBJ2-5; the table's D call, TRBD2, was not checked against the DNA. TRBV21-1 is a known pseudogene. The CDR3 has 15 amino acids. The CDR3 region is CASTRTGGRVETQYF. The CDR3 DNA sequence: TGTGCCAGCACCCGGACTGGCGGGAGGGTTGAGACCCAGTACTTC.

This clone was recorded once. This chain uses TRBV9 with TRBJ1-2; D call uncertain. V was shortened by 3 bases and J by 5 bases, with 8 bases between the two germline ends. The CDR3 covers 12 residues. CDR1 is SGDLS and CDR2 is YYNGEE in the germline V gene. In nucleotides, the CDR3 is TGTGCCAGCAGCGGGGAGCTATATGGCTACACCTTC. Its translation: CASSGELYGYTF.

CDR3 in DNA: TGTGCCAGCAGCTTGAGGCGGTGGTCGAACACCGGGGAGCTGTTTTTT. It codes for CASSLRRWSNTGELFF. The chain recombines TRBV5-6 with TRBJ2-2; D remains ambiguous. The length of the CDR3 is 16 residues. In germline, CDR1 is SGHDT, CDR2 YYEEEE. Trimming removed 1 base from V and 0 bases from J, with 10 bases in between.

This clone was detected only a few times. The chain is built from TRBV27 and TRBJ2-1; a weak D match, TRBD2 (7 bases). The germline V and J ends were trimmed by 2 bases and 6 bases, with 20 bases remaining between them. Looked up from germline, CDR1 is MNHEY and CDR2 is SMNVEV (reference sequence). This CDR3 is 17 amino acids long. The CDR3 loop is CASSLEGLRGPINEQFF. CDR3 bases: TGTGCCAGCAGTTTAGAAGGGCTGCGGGGGCCCATCAATGAGCAGTTCTTC.

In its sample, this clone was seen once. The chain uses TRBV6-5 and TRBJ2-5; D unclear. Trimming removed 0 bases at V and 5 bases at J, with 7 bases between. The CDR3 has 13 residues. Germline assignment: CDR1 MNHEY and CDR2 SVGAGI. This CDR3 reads CASSYSSAETQYF. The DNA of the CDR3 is TGTGCCAGCAGTTACTCTAGTGCGGAGACCCAGTACTTC.

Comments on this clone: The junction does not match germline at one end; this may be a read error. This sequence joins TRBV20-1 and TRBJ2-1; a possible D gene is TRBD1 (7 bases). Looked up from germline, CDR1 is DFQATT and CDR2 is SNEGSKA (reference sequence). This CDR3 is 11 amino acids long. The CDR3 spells CSAFRGVLVLF. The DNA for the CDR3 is TGCAGTGCTTTCAGGGGGGTACTAGTTCTCTTC.

CDR3 residues: CASSLGLTEKLFF. The CDR3 nucleotides are TGTGCCAGCAGTTTAGGACTAACGGAAAAACTGTTTTTT. The rearrangement joins TRBV28 to TRBJ1-4, with D unclear. V was shortened by 2 bases and J by 8 bases, with 9 bases between the two germline ends. CDR3 size: 13 residues. Germline CDR1 reads MDHEN; CDR2 reads SYDVKM.

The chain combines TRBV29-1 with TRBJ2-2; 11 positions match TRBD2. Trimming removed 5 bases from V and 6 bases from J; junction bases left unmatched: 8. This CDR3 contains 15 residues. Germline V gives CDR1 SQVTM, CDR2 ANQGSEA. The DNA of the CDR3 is TGCAGCGTTAGCGGTGGTAGCGGGAGGGCCGGGGAGCTGTTTTTT. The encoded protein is CSVSGGSGRAGELFF.

CDR3 sequence reads: CASSIVRVMNTEAFF. The CDR3 region has the DNA TGTGCCAGTAGTATAGTGCGGGTCATGAACACTGAAGCTTTCTTT. V usage is TRBV19 and J usage is TRBJ1-1; D call uncertain. From germline, CDR1 is LNHDA and CDR2 SQIVND (reference sequence). V gave up 1 base and J gave up 0 bases, with 9 bases separating them. The CDR3 spans 15 residues. Full variable domain (missing parts from reference TRBV19 and TRBJ1-1): DGGITQSPKYLFRKEGQNVTLSCEQNLNHDAMYWYRQDPGQGLRLIYYSQIVNDFQKGDIAEGYSVSREKKESFPLTVTSAQKNPTAFYLCASSIVRVMNTEAFFGQGTRLTVV.

The CDR3 here is CASSSGTSLKQYF. The DNA of the CDR3 is TGTGCCAGCAGCTCCGGGACTAGCCTTAAGCAGTACTTC. This rearrangement joins TRBV7-2 to TRBJ2-7, with 9 positions matching TRBD2. Germline CDR1 and CDR2: SGHTA and FQGNSA. CDR3 size: 13 residues. Trimming removed 4 bases from V and 8 bases from J; junction bases left unmatched: 6.

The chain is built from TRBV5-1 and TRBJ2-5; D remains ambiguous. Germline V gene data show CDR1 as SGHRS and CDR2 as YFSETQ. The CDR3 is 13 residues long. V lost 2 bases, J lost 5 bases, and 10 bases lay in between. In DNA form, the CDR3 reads TGCGCCAGCAGCTTTGATCTCGCGGAGACCCAGTACTTC. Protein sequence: CASSFDLAETQYF.

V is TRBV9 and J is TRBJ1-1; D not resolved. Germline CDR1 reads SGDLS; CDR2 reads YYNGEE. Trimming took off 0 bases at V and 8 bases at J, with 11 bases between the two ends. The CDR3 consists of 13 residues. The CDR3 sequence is CASSVAVAGEAFF. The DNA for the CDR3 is TGTGCCAGCAGCGTAGCTGTCGCGGGAGAAGCTTTCTTT.

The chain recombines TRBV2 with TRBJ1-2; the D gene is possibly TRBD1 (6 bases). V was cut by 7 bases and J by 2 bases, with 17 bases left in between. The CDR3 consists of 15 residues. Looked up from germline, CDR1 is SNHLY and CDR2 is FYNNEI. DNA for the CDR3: TGTGCCAGCACTATAAGACAGGAGACCAACTATGGCTACACCTTC. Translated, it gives CASTIRQETNYGYTF.

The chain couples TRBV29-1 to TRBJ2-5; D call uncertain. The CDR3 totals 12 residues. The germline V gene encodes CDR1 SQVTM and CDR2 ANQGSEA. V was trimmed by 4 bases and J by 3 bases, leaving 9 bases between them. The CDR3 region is CSVVKSKETQYF. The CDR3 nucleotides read TGCAGCGTTGTGAAGAGCAAAGAGACCCAGTACTTC. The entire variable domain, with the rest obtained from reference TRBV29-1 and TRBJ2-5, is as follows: SAVISQKPSRDICQRGTSLTIQCQVDSQVTMMFWYRQQPGQSLTLIATANQGSEATYESGFVIDKFPISRPNLTFSTLTVSNMSPEDSSIYLCSVVKSKETQYFGPGTRLLVL.